These 5 T cell receptor beta chains were sequenced from one sample in a study of identifying expanded T cells in peripheral blood. This table comes from immunoSEQ multiplex PCR, and its TCRdb copy is limited to in-frame clones, with some not included. The top ten clones hold approximately 3% of a sample with 120,000 or so clones, around 84% of them seen once. Sequencing was carried out using blood. The receptor set was obtained from a person aged 18 to 69 in good health.

The rearrangement joins TRBV6-5 to TRBJ1-5; the D is unclear. V was clipped by 0 bases and J by 3 bases, with 3 bases between them. The CDR3 runs 13 residues. Germline values: CDR1 MNHEY, CDR2 SVGAGI. The CDR3 nucleotides are TGTGCCAGCAGTTACTCGAACAATCAGCCCCAGCATTTT. It is translated as CASSYSNNQPQHF.

The rearrangement joins TRBV6-5 to TRBJ1-6; 8 bases are a match to TRBD1. Germline V lookup: CDR1 MNHEY, CDR2 SVGAGI. Unmatched junction bases numbered 10, after V lost 6 bases and J lost 9 bases. This CDR3 is 15 amino acids long. The CDR3 nucleotides are TGTGCCAGCAGAAAAACCCGGGACAGGCCTTCACCCCTCCACTTT. It specifies CASRKTRDRPSPLHF.

The chain joins TRBV4-3 to TRBJ1-2; D gene uncertain. The germline V gene encodes CDR1 LGHNA and CDR2 YSLEER. Trimming shortened V by 0 bases and J by 4 bases, and 21 bases separated the two germline ends. The CDR3 is 18 amino acids. Here the CDR3 reads CASSQDSRSRPTSYGYTF. For the CDR3, the DNA is TGCGCCAGCAGCCAAGATTCGAGGAGTCGACCTACCTCCTATGGCTACACCTTC.

The chain uses TRBV27 and TRBJ1-2; no clear D. Per the germline V gene, CDR1 is MNHEY and CDR2 is SMNVEV (reference sequence). The ends were cut back, 0 bases at V and 7 bases at J, with 9 bases in the middle. CDR3 length equals 13 residues. The CDR3 nucleotides are TGTGCCAGCAGTTTATCCCCTCGCCGTGGCTACACCTTC. This gives the protein CASSLSPRRGYTF.

The chain joins TRBV11-2 to TRBJ2-1, with D maybe TRBD2 (6 bases). The germline V gene encodes CDR1 SGHAT and CDR2 FQNNGV. V lost 5 bases to trimming and J lost 5 bases, with 13 bases between them. CDR3 size: 14 residues. CDR3 DNA sequence: TGTGCCAGCAGCCACCGTGGGGGGAACAATGAGCAGTTCTTC. Translation: CASSHRGGNNEQFF.